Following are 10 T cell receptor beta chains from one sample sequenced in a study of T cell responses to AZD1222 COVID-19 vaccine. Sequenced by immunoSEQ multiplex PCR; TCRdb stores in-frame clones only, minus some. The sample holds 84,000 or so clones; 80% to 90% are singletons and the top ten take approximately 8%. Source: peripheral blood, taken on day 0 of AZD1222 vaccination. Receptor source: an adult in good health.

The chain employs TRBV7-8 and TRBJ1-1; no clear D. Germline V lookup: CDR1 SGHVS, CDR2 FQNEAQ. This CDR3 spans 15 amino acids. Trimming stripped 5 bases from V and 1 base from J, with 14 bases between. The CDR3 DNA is TGTGCCAGCAGCCCTTCGCAGTTCCCGAACACTGAAGCTTTCTTT. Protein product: CASSPSQFPNTEAFF.

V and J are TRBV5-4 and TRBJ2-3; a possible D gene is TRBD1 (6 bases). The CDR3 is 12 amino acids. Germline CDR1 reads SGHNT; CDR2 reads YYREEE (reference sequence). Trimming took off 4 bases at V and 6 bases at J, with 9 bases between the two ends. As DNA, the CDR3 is TGTGCCAGCAGCCCTCAGGGGGATACGCAGTATTTT. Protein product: CASSPQGDTQYF.

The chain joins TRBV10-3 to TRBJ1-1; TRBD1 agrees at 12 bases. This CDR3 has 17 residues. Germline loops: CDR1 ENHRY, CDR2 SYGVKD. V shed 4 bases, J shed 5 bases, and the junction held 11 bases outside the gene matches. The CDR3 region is CAISANRDRGPGTEAFF. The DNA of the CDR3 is TGTGCCATCAGTGCTAATAGGGACAGGGGGCCGGGGACTGAAGCTTTCTTT.

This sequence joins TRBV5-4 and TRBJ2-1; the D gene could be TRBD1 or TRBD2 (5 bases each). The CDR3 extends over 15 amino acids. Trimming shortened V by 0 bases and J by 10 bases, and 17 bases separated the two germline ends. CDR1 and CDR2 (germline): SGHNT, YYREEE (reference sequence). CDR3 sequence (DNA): TGTGCCAGCAGCTTGGGGGACCCGGTGGGCGGCGAGCAGTTCTTC. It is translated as CASSLGDPVGGEQFF.

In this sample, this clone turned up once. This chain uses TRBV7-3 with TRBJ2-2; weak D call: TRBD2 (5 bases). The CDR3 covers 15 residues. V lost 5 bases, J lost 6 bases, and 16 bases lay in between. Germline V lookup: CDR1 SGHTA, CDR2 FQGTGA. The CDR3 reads CASSPSDSSAGELFF. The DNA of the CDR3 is TGTGCCAGCAGCCCCTCGGACTCCTCCGCCGGGGAGCTGTTTTTT.

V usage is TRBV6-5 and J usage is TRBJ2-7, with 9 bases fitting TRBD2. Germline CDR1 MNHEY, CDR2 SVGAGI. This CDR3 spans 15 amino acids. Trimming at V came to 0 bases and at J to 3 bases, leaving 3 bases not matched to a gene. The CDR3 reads CASSYSLAGNYEQYF. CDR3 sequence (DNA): TGTGCCAGCAGTTACTCTCTAGCGGGGAACTACGAGCAGTACTTC.

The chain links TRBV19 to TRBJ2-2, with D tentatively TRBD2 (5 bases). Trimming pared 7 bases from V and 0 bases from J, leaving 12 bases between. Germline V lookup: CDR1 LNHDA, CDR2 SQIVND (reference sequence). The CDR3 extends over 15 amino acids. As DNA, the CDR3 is TGTGCCAGTACCCCCCGGGAATCGAACACCGGGGAGCTGTTTTTT. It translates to CASTPRESNTGELFF.

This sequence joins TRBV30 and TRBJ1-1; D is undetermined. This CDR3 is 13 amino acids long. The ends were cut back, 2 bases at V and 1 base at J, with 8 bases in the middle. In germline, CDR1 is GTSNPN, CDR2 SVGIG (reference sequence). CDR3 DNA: TGTGCCTGGAGTAGGAAAAGGAACACTGAAGCTTTCTTT. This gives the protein CAWSRKRNTEAFF.

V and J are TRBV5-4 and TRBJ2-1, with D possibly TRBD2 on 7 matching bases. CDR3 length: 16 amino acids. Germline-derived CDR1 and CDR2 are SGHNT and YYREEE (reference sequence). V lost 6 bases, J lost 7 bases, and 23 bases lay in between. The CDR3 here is CASTLKGGNPRNEQFF. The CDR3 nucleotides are TGTGCCAGCACCCTTAAGGGGGGGAACCCTAGGAATGAGCAGTTCTTC.

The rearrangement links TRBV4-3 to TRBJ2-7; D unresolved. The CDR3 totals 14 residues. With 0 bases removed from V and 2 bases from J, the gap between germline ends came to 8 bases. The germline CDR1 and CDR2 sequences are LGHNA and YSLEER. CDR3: CASSQDVSTYEQYF. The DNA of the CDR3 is TGCGCCAGCAGCCAAGATGTCAGTACCTACGAGCAGTACTTC.